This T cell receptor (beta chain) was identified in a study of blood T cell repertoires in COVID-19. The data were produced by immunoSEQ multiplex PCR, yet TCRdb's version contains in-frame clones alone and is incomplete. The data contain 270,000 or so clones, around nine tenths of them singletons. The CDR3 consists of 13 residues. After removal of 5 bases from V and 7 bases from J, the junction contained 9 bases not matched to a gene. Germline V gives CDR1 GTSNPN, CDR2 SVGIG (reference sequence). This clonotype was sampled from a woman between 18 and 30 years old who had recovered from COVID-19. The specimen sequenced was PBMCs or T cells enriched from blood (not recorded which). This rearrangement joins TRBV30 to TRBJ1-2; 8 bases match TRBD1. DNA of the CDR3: TGTGCCTGGGGATCCCAGGGGGCTGGTGGCTACACCTTC. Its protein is CAWGSQGAGGYTF.